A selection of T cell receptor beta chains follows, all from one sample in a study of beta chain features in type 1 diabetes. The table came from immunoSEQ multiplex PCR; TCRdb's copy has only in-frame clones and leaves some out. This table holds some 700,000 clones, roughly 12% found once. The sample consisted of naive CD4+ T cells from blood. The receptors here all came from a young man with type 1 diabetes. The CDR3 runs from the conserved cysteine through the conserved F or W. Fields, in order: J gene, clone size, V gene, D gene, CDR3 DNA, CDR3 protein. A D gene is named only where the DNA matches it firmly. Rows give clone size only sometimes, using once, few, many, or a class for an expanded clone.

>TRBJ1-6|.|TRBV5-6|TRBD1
TGTGCCAGCAGTTCCCCCGGGACAGGGGTACATTCACCCCTCCACTTT
CASSSPGTGVHSPLHF
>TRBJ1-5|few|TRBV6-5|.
TGTGCCAGCAGCCATATAGGGGGTATCAATCAGCCCCAGCATTTT
CASSHIGGINQPQHF
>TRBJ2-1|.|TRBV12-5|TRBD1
TGTGCTAGTGGTTCGCTCACAGGGGGAATGTTCTTC
CASGSLTGGMFF
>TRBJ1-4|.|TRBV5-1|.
TGCGCCAGCAGCTTCGGGGGATACTCTGAAAAACTGTTTTTT
CASSFGGYSEKLFF
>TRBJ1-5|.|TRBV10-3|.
TGTGCCATCAGTGAGATTAGCAATCAGCCCCAGCATTTT
CAISEISNQPQHF
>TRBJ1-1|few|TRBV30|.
TGTGCTGCCCAGGGGTGGGCTTTCTTT
CAAQGWAFF
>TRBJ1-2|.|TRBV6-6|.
TGTGCCAGCAGAGGGGAGGAGGGCTACACCTTC
CASRGEEGYTF
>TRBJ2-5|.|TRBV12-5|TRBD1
TGTGCTAGTGGTTTGGGACAGGGGGAGACCCAGTACTTC
CASGLGQGETQYF
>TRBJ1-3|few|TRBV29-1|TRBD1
TGCAGCGCTGGGGGGACAGGGTCCGACTCTGGAAACACCATATATTTT
CSAGGTGSDSGNTIYF
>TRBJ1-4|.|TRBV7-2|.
TGTGCCAGCAGCTTAGGAAGGGTAGCTGAAAAACTGTTTTTT
CASSLGRVAEKLFF
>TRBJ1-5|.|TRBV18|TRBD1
TGTGCCAGCTCACCCGGGACAGGGGTAAATCAGCCCCAGCATTTT
CASSPGTGVNQPQHF
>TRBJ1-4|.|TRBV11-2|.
TGTGCCAGCAGCTTAGTACAGGGCGGGGAAAAACTGTTTTTT
CASSLVQGGEKLFF
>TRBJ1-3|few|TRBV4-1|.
TGCGCCAGCAGCCAAGGAGAGGGTTTAGGAAACACCATATATTTT
CASSQGEGLGNTIYF
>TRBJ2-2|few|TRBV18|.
TGTGCCAGCTCACCAACGACTAGTCCCCACGGCGGGGAGCTGTTTTTT
CASSPTTSPHGGELFF
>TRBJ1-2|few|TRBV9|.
TGTGCCAGCAGCGTAGTAAGGACTCCGGAAGGCTACACCTTC
CASSVVRTPEGYTF
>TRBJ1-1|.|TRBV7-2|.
TGTGCCAGCAGCTTAGGGCCGTTGAACACTGAAGCTTTCTTT
CASSLGPLNTEAFF
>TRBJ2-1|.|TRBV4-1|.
TGCGCCAGCAGCCAAGAGGGCGTCAATGAGCAGTTCTTC
CASSQEGVNEQFF
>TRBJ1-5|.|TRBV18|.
TGTGCCAGCTCACCACCGACGAGAGATCAGCCCCAGCATTTT
CASSPPTRDQPQHF
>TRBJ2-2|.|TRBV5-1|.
TGCGCCAGCAGCCAATTGGACTATTACACCGGGGAGCTGTTTTTT
CASSQLDYYTGELFF
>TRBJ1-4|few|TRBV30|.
TGTGCCTGGAGTACGCGTTCCGAAAAACTGTTTTTT
CAWSTRSEKLFF
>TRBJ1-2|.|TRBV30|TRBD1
TGTGCCTGGGACCCCGACCGGGACAGGGCGCACTATGGCTACACCTTC
CAWDPDRDRAHYGYTF
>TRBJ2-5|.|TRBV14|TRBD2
TGTGCCAGCAGCCAGTGGACTAGCGGGGAGGGGACCCAGTACTTC
CASSQWTSGEGTQYF
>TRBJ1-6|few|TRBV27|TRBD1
TGTGCCAGCAGTTGGGACAGGGGAACGTCACCCCTCCACTTT
CASSWDRGTSPLHF
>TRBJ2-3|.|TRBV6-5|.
TGTGCCACCCTCAAACAGAGGGGGGGAGATACGCAGTATTTT
CATLKQRGGDTQYF
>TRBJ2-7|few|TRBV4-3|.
TGCGCCAGCAGCCAAGGGGGAACCTACGAGCAGTACTTC
CASSQGGTYEQYF
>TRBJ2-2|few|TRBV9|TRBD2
TGTGCCAGCAGCGTCGATCTAGCGGGGGACACCGGGGAGCTGTTTTTT
CASSVDLAGDTGELFF
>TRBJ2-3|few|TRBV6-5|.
TGTGCCAGCAGGACTCCCGGGGATACGCAGTATTTT
CASRTPGDTQYF
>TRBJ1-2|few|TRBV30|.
TGTGCCTGGAGTTTTTCGACGGTTCATGGCTACACCTTC
CAWSFSTVHGYTF
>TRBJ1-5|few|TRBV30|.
TGTGCCTGGAGTGGTGGGGGCAATCAGCCCCAGCATTTT
CAWSGGGNQPQHF
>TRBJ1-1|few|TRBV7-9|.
TGTGCCAGCAGCCTGCGGGCCGGGGCCCCTGAAGCTTTCTTT
CASSLRAGAPEAFF
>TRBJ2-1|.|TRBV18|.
TGTGCCAGCTCACCACCCCTAGGTATCTACAATGAGCAGTTCTTC
CASSPPLGIYNEQFF
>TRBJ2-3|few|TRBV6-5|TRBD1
TGTGCCAGCACCAGGACAGGGGGCACAGATACGCAGTATTTT
CASTRTGGTDTQYF
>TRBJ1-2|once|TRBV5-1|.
TGCGCCAGCAGCCAGGGATCTAACTATGGCTACACCTTC
CASSQGSNYGYTF
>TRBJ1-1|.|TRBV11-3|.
TGTGCCTCCCTTATAGGGACTGAAGCTTTCTTT
CASLIGTEAFF
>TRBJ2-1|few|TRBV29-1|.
TGCAGCGTTGAAGGGGGTGATACGAGCTCCTACAATGAGCAGTTCTTC
CSVEGGDTSSYNEQFF